Listed below are T cell receptor beta chains from one sample, sequenced in a study of blood T cell repertoires in COVID-19. Method: immunoSEQ multiplex PCR; TCRdb's copy keeps in-frame clones and lacks some. The sample contains some 260,000 clones, approximately 90% of which appear only once. Sequencing used PBMCs or T cells enriched from blood (not recorded which). All receptors derive from a woman between 18 and 29 years old who had recovered from COVID-19. Each CDR3 is given with its conserved first and last residue. D genes are given only for firm matches.

d_gene	v_gene	j_gene	CDR3aa	CDR3nt
TRBD1	TRBV5-1	TRBJ1-2	CASSPLLTTGGSHGYTF	TGCGCCAGCAGCCCCTTACTCACGACAGGGGGCTCCCATGGCTACACCTTC
TRBD1	TRBV7-7	TRBJ1-5	CASSSLPRTGGAGPSNQPQHF	TGTGCTAGCAGCTCCCTCCCGAGGACAGGGGGCGCCGGGCCGAGCAATCAGCCCCAGCATTTT
NA	TRBV5-4	TRBJ1-5	CASSLDRAQPQHF	TGTGCCAGCAGCTTGGACAGGGCTCAGCCCCAGCATTTT
NA	TRBV28	TRBJ2-2	CATHPIARFMANTGELFF	TGTGCCACCCACCCGATTGCGCGGTTCATGGCGAACACCGGGGAGCTGTTTTTT
NA	TRBV6-5	TRBJ2-7	CASSYGGASAFYEQYF	TGTGCCAGCAGTTATGGAGGGGCTAGCGCGTTCTACGAGCAGTACTTC
TRBD2	TRBV5-6	TRBJ2-7	CASSLGLATEQYF	TGTGCCAGCAGCCTCGGACTAGCCACCGAGCAGTACTTC
TRBD2	TRBV24-1	TRBJ2-5	CATSDLPRGSAGGQETQYF	TGTGCCACCAGTGATTTGCCGCGGGGATCCGCGGGGGGACAAGAGACCCAGTACTTC
NA	TRBV15	TRBJ1-4	CATSRDGGRTRGEKLFF	TGTGCCACCAGCAGAGACGGTGGAAGAACACGGGGTGAAAAACTGTTTTTT
TRBD1	TRBV3-1/TRBV3-2	TRBJ2-1	CASSPRPPGQLYNEQFF	TGTGCCAGCAGCCCCCGACCGCCGGGACAGCTATACAATGAGCAGTTCTTC
NA	TRBV7-8	TRBJ2-4	CASSSGWRVADIQYF	TGTGCCAGCAGCTCGGGGTGGCGTGTTGCGGACATTCAGTACTTC
TRBD2	TRBV5-5	TRBJ2-5	CASSFGREGLAGRETQYF	TGTGCCAGCAGCTTCGGCAGGGAAGGGCTAGCGGGCAGGGAGACCCAGTACTTC
NA	TRBV5-1	TRBJ2-7	CASSPGGPGLYEQYF	TGCGCCAGCAGCCCTGGGGGGCCGGGACTATACGAGCAGTACTTC
NA	TRBV21-1	TRBJ2-2	CASSKDTCQSGPGVPPNTGELFF	TGTGCCAGCAGCAAAGATACTTGCCAGAGCGGCCCTGGGGTCCCTCCGAACACCGGGGAGCTGTTTTTT
TRBD2	TRBV7-6	TRBJ2-7	CASSPPGLAGPPYEQYF	TGTGCCAGCAGCCCACCGGGACTAGCGGGGCCACCCTACGAGCAGTACTTC
TRBD1	TRBV28	TRBJ1-1	CASSFPSRTGNTEAFF	TGTGCCAGCAGTTTCCCTAGTCGGACAGGGAACACTGAAGCTTTCTTT